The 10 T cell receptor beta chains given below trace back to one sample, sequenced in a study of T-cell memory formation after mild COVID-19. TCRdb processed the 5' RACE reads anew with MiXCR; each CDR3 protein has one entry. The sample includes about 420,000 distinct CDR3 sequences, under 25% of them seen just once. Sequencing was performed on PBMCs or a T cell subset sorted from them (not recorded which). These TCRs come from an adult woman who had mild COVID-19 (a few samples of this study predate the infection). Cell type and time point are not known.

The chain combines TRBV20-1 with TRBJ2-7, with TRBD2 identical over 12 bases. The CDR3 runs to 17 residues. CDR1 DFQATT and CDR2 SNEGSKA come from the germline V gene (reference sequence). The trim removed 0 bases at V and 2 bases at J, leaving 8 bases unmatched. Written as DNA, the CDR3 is TGCAGTGCTAGAGATGCCACGAGGACTAGCGGGGCCTACGAGCAGTACTTC. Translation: CSARDATRTSGAYEQYF.

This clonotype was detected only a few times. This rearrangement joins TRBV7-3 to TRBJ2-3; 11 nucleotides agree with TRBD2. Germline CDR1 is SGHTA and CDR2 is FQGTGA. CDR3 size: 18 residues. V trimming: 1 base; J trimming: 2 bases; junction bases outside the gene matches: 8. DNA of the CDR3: TGTGCCAGCAGCTTAATAGGGTCTAGCGGGGGGCACACAGATACGCAGTATTTT. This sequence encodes CASSLIGSSGGHTDTQYF.

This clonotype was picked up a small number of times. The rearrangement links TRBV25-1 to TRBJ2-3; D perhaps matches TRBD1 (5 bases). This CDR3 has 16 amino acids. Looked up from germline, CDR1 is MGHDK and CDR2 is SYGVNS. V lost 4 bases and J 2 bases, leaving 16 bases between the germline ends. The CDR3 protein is CASSGPSGSDTDTQYF. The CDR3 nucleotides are TGTGCCAGCAGTGGTCCTTCAGGGTCCGACACAGATACGCAGTATTTT.

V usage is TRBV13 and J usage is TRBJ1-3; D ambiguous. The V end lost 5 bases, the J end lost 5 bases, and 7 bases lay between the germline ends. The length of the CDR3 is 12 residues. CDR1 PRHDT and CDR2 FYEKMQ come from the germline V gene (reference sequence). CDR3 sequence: CASSRQRNTIYF. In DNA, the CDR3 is TGTGCCAGCAGCCGCCAAAGAAACACCATATATTTT.

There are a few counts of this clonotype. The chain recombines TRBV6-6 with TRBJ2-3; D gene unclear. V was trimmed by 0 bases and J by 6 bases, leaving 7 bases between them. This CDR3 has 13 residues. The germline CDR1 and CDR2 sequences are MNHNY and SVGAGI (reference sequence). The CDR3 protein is CASSYSRSDTQYF. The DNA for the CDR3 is TGTGCCAGCAGTTACTCGCGGTCGGATACGCAGTATTTT.

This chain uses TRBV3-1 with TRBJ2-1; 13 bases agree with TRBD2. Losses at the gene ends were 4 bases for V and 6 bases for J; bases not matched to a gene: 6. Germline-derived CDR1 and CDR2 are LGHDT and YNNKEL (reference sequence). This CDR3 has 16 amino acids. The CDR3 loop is CASSRLLAGGFNEQFF. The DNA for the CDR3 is TGTGCCAGCAGCCGCCTACTAGCGGGGGGGTTCAATGAGCAGTTCTTC.

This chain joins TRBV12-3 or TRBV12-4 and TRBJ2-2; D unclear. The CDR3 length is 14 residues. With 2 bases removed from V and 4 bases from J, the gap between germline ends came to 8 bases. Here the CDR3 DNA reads TGTGCCAGCAGTTTAACAGCCATCACCGGGGAGCTGTTTTTT. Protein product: CASSLTAITGELFF.

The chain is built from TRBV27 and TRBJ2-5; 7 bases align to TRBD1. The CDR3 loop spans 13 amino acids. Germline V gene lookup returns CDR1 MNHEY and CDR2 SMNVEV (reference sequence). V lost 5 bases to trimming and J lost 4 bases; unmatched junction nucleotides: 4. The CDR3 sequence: CASSRTGGETQYF. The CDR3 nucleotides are TGTGCCAGCAGTCGGACAGGAGGAGAGACCCAGTACTTC.

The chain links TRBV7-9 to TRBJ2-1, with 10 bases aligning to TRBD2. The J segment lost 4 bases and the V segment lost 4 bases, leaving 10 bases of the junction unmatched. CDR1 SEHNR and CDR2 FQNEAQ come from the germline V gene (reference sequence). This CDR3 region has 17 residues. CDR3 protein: CASSSSLAGDRYNEQFF. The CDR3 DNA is TGTGCCAGCAGCTCCTCTCTAGCGGGAGATAGGTACAATGAGCAGTTCTTC.

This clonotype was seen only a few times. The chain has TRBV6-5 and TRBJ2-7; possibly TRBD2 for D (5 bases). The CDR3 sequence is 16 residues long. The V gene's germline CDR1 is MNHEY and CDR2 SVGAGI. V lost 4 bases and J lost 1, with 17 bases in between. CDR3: CASSSSISRASYEQYF. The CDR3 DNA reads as TGTGCCAGCAGTTCGTCTATCTCGAGGGCGTCCTACGAGCAGTACTTC.